This T cell receptor (beta chain) was recorded in a study of human T cells and chemical hapten exposure. Looking at the study overall: Patients, mostly women, had alopecia areata, alopecia totalis or alopecia universalis.

The time point was: patch test 3, about 24 weeks after DPC sensitization. As to treatment: therapeutic diphenylcyclopropenone sensitization with weekly scalp DPC. Alopecia patients, 18 to 70 years old and DPC-suitable, served as donors. Notes on the study in general: No alteration of TCRs above 1 in 1000 frequency was seen with DPC sensitization. The presence of alopecia in the donors means their immune response may differ from healthy people's.

This CDR3 is built from 16 residues. The V end lost 0 bases, the J end lost 10 bases, and 22 bases lay between the germline ends. Germline CDR1 reads SQVTM; CDR2 reads ANQGSEA. This clonotype was recorded a few times. The target antigen is unknown. TCRdb re-analysed the RACE reads in MiXCR, keeping a single row per CDR3 protein. The sample lists about 190,000 distinct CDR3 sequences, about 25% occurring once. The receptor was isolated from a woman between 35 and 50 years old with alopecia areata. Some clones in this sample may be carry-over from other donors' samples. The chain combines TRBV29-1 with TRBJ2-1; D perhaps matches TRBD2 (6 bases). This sample comprised whole blood, obtained in connection with sensitization to the hapten diphenylcyclopropenone (DPC). CDR3 in amino acids: CSVEDLAGNVDREQFF. The CDR3 nucleotides read TGCAGCGTTGAAGATCTCGCGGGAAATGTGGACCGAGAGCAGTTCTTC.